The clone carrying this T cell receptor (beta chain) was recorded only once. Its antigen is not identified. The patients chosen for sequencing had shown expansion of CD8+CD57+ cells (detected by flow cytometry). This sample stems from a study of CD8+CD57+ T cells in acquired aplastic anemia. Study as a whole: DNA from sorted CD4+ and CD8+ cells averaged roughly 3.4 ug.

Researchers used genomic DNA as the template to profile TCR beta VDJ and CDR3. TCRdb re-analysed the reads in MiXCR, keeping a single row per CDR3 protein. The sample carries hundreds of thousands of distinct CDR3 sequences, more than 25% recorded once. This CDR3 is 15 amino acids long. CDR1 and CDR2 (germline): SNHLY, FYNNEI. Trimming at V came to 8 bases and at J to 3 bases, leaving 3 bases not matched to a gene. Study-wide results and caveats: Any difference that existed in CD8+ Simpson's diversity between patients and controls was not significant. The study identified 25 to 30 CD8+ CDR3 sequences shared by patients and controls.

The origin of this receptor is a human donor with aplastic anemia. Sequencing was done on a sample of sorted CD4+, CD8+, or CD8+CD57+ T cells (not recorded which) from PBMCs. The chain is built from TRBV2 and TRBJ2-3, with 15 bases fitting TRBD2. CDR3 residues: CASPGLAGGTDTQYF. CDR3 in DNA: TGTGCCAGCCCAGGACTAGCGGGGGGGACAGATACGCAGTATTTT.